The 6 T cell receptor beta chains below come from one sample, sequenced in a study of blood T cell repertoires in COVID-19. Profiled with immunoSEQ multiplex PCR; TCRdb holds only in-frame clones, not every one. The repertoire holds 150,000 to 200,000 clones, with roughly 90% as singletons. Sequencing was carried out using peripheral blood. The receptors were gathered from a man aged 55 to 70 with active or convalescent COVID-19.

The chain couples TRBV7-2 to TRBJ1-5; 9 bases match TRBD1. J was trimmed by 6 bases and V by 2 bases; bases with no gene match: 8. Germline CDR1 reads SGHTA; CDR2 reads FQGNSA. This CDR3 has 16 residues. The CDR3, as DNA: TGTGCCAGCAGCTTAAGTGGGACAGGGTGGAGTCAGCCCCAGCATTTT. Protein sequence: CASSLSGTGWSQPQHF. The full variable domain, in which reference TRBV7-2 and TRBJ1-5 provide the parts outside the CDR3, is GAGVSQSPSNKVTEKGKDVELRCDPISGHTALYWYRQSLGQGLEFLIYFQGNSAPDKSGLPSDRFSAERTGGSVSTLTIQRTQQEDSAVYLCASSLSGTGWSQPQHFGDGTRLSIL.

The V gene is TRBV5-4, the J gene TRBJ1-1; possibly TRBD1 for D (5 bases). The germline CDR1 and CDR2 sequences are SGHNT and YYREEE (reference sequence). The V gene lost 4 bases and the J gene lost 5 bases, with 18 bases spanning the gap. The CDR3 sequence is 15 residues long. CDR3 region: CASSDGRGSGTEAFF. In nucleotides, the CDR3 is TGTGCCAGCAGCGACGGTCGGGGGTCCGGAACTGAAGCTTTCTTT.

The gene calls are TRBV27 and TRBJ2-1, with TRBD2 identical over 9 bases. There are 16 residues in the CDR3. The V and J ends lost 4 bases and 6 bases, in that order; junction bases with no gene match: 10. Looked up from germline, CDR1 is MNHEY and CDR2 is SMNVEV (reference sequence). CDR3 sequence (DNA): TGTGCCAGCAGTTCTCTAGCGGGAATGGTGCGCAATGAGCAGTTCTTC. Protein: CASSSLAGMVRNEQFF.

The gene calls are TRBV3-1 (or the pseudogene TRBV3-2) and TRBJ2-7; a possible D gene is TRBD1 (5 bases). The ends were cut back, 1 base at V and 2 bases at J, with 6 bases in the middle. Germline lookup yields CDR1 LGHDT and CDR2 YNNKEL (reference sequence). The CDR3 extends over 13 amino acids. The DNA for the CDR3 is TGTGCCAGCAGCCAAGTGGGGCCCTACGAGCAGTACTTC. Protein sequence: CASSQVGPYEQYF.

Here the CDR3 reads CASSIMAGTEAFF. The CDR3, as DNA: TGTGCCAGTAGTATAATGGCCGGGACTGAAGCTTTCTTT. V is TRBV19 and J is TRBJ1-1, with D uncertain. Trimming took 2 bases from V and 5 from J, leaving 9 bases between them. This CDR3 has 13 amino acids. CDR1 is LNHDA and CDR2 is SQIVND in the germline V gene (reference sequence).

The rearrangement uses TRBV9 and TRBJ2-1, with 10 positions matching TRBD1. Germline trimming cut 3 bases from V and 0 bases from J; bases unmatched to any gene: 0. This CDR3 is 15 amino acids long. Looked up from germline, CDR1 is SGDLS and CDR2 is YYNGEE. CDR3 loop: CASSGQGASYNEQFF. Here the CDR3 DNA reads TGTGCCAGCAGCGGACAGGGGGCCTCCTACAATGAGCAGTTCTTC.